These 12 T cell receptor beta chains were sequenced from one sample in a study of vaccination effects on CD4 cells after COVID-19. The assay was immunoSEQ multiplex PCR, and TCRdb's table has in-frame clones only and misses some. The data show 30,000 to 35,000 clones, about 75% seen once. The culture ran for around nine days before CD4+ T cells were isolated. The person had a PCR-confirmed SARS-CoV-2 infection during March to December 2020. Participants got two doses of BNT162b2 or mRNA-1273 vaccine. These TCRs' antigens remain unknown. Material: CD4+ T cells from PBMCs cultured without peptide, obtained after COVID-19 vaccination. The receptor source for this set is a human donor who had a prior SARS-CoV-2 infection.

The V and J genes are TRBV5-1 and TRBJ2-7, with 8 positions matching TRBD2. The CDR3 covers 16 residues. Unmatched junction bases numbered 5, after V lost 0 bases and J lost 0 bases. CDR1 is SGHRS and CDR2 is YFSETQ in the germline V gene. The CDR3 spells CASSLGASGFSYEQYF. The CDR3 bases are TGCGCCAGCAGCTTGGGGGCTAGCGGGTTCTCCTACGAGCAGTACTTC.

The chain combines TRBV18 with TRBJ1-2, with 7 positions matching TRBD1. V shed 3 bases and J 2 bases; nucleotides not matched to a gene: 9. The CDR3 contains 16 residues. The germline gives CDR1 KGHSH, CDR2 LQKENI. The CDR3 here is CASSPNRGHENYGYTF. CDR3 nucleotide sequence: TGTGCCAGCTCACCGAACAGGGGACACGAGAACTATGGCTACACCTTC.

The chain joins TRBV5-1 to TRBJ1-2; the D is unclear. CDR3 length: 11 residues. V dropped 4 bases and J dropped 8 bases, with 9 bases sitting between them. The germline V gene has CDR1 SGHRS and CDR2 YFSETQ. CDR3 in DNA: TGCGCCAGCAGCAATGAAGGGGGCTACACCTTC. Translated: CASSNEGGYTF.

This chain joins TRBV5-4 and TRBJ2-2; D is unresolved. Germline CDR1 and CDR2: SGHNT and YYREEE (reference sequence). The CDR3 has 13 residues. Trimming removed 3 bases from V and 7 bases from J, with 10 bases in between. The CDR3 DNA sequence: TGTGCCAGCAGCTACCACCAGGTCGGGGAGCTGTTTTTT. It translates to CASSYHQVGELFF.

The genes are TRBV27 and TRBJ2-5; possible D gene TRBD1, 6 bases. Trimming removed 5 bases at V and 4 bases at J, with 14 bases between. The CDR3 length is 14 residues. CDR1 and CDR2 from the germline V gene are MNHEY and SMNVEV (reference sequence). CDR3 DNA sequence: TGTGCCAGCAGTAGCGACAGGTTCCGAGAGACCCAGTACTTC. Protein product: CASSSDRFRETQYF.

The table lists this clone with a count of one. The chain recombines TRBV24-1 with TRBJ2-2; the match to TRBD1 covers 8 bases. V shed 3 bases, J shed 1 base, and the junction held 6 bases outside the gene matches. CDR3 length: 17 residues. From germline, CDR1 is KGHDR and CDR2 SFDVKD. CDR3 region: CATSDPYGQGNTGELFF. The CDR3 DNA reads TGTGCCACCAGTGATCCGTACGGACAGGGGAACACCGGGGAGCTGTTTTTT.

The chain has TRBV5-1 and TRBJ2-1, with 9 bases aligning to TRBD1. CDR1 and CDR2 (germline): SGHRS, YFSETQ. This CDR3 spans 12 amino acids. Trimming took 4 bases from V and 16 from J; bases not matched to a gene: 9. DNA for the CDR3: TGCGCCAGCAGCACCGACCGGGACAGGGTTTTCTTC. Encoded protein: CASSTDRDRVFF.

This clone was seen once. The rearrangement uses TRBV6-5 and TRBJ1-6; TRBD1 aligns across 7 bases. This CDR3 has 15 amino acids. With 5 bases clipped from V and 5 bases from J, the junction kept 6 bases outside the gene matches. CDR1 is MNHEY, CDR2 SVGAGI, per germline. The DNA for the CDR3 is TGTGCCAGCAGTCTCTCAGGGGGACATAATTCACCCCTCCACTTT. Amino acids: CASSLSGGHNSPLHF.

The rearrangement joins TRBV18 to TRBJ2-4; TRBD2 is a possible D gene (6 bases). The germline gives CDR1 KGHSH, CDR2 LQKENI. V was shortened by 5 bases and J by 0 bases, with 17 bases between the two germline ends. The CDR3 sequence is 17 residues long. CDR3 amino acids: CASSEGLQWVAKNIQYF. The CDR3 DNA is TGTGCCAGCTCAGAGGGACTCCAGTGGGTAGCCAAAAACATTCAGTACTTC.

This chain uses TRBV5-4 with TRBJ2-7; 8 bases line up with TRBD2. V lost 4 bases, J lost 2 bases, and 5 bases stayed unmatched. CDR3 size: 14 residues. In germline, CDR1 is SGHNT, CDR2 YYREEE (reference sequence). CDR3 nucleotide sequence: TGTGCCAGCAGCCCGGGACTAGTTACCTACGAGCAGTACTTC. Translation gives CASSPGLVTYEQYF.

V usage is TRBV18 and J usage is TRBJ1-2; no definite D call. The CDR3 runs to 13 residues. The ends were cut back, 5 bases at V and 2 bases at J, with 9 bases in the middle. Per the germline V gene, CDR1 is KGHSH and CDR2 is LQKENI. The CDR3 sequence is CASSEDGNYGYTF. The CDR3, as DNA: TGTGCCAGCTCAGAGGACGGCAACTATGGCTACACCTTC.

This clone was counted only a few times. The chain has TRBV30 and TRBJ2-5; weak D call: TRBD1 (6 bases). Germline CDR1 GTSNPN, CDR2 SVGIG (reference sequence). CDR3 length: 14 residues. V gave up 2 bases and J gave up 0 bases, with 10 bases separating them. CDR3 sequence: CAWSPGQYQETQYF. The CDR3 DNA is TGTGCCTGGAGTCCAGGACAGTACCAAGAGACCCAGTACTTC.